By sample fraction, the clone carrying this T cell receptor beta chain is medium-sized. The target antigen is unknown. This sample is drawn from a study of spatial heterogeneity in lung cancer. Broader study findings: For expanded intratumoral alpha and beta TCRs, counts tracked tumor mutation counts.

TCRdb passed the 5' RACE reads through MiXCR, listing each CDR3 protein once. The sample shows about 10,000 distinct CDR3 sequences, about 12% of them seen only once. The CDR3 length is 15 residues. The germline V gene has CDR1 SGHRS and CDR2 YFSETQ. Trimming pared 4 bases from V and 1 base from J, leaving 15 bases between. Time point given: sample taken at primary tumor resection. Sequencing used lung tumor tissue, obtained at surgery. The receptor comes from a female donor with early-stage non-small cell lung cancer. The rearrangement links TRBV5-1 to TRBJ2-7; no clear D. CDR3 bases: TGCGCCAGCAGCCCCCAAGGAGAAGGGTCCTACGAGCAGTACTTC. Residues: CASSPQGEGSYEQYF. Full variable domain (missing parts from reference TRBV5-1 and TRBJ2-7): KAGVTQTPRYLIKTRGQQVTLSCSPISGHRSVSWYQQTPGQGLQFLFEYFSETQRNKGNFPGRFSGRQFSNSRSEMNVSTLELGDSALYLCASSPQGEGSYEQYFGPGTRLTVT.